The 18 T cell receptor beta chains given below trace back to one sample, sequenced in a study of blood T cell repertoires in COVID-19. Sequenced by immunoSEQ multiplex PCR; TCRdb stores in-frame clones only, minus some. The data contain hundreds of thousands of clones, approximately 90% of them seen just once; the ten biggest clones take up roughly 1.4%. Sequencing input: PBMCs or T cells enriched from blood (not recorded which). The receptors derive from a woman between 18 and 30 years old who had been exposed to COVID-19.

This chain links TRBV30 with TRBJ2-2; tentative D call: TRBD2 (5 bases). CDR1 and CDR2 from the germline V gene are GTSNPN and SVGIG (reference sequence). CDR3 length equals 12 residues. V dropped 5 bases and J dropped 10 bases, with 14 bases sitting between them. The chain's CDR3 is CAWAPRRQELFF. CDR3 in DNA: TGTGCCTGGGCCCCACGGAGGCAGGAGCTGTTTTTT.

The rearrangement links TRBV29-1 to TRBJ1-2; 8 bases agree with TRBD1. Trimming took 3 bases from V and 5 from J; bases not matched to a gene: 2. This CDR3 comprises 12 residues. CDR1 SQVTM and CDR2 ANQGSEA come from the germline V gene. DNA of the CDR3: TGCAGCGTTGAGGACAGGGAATATGGCTACACCTTC. Residues: CSVEDREYGYTF.

The V and J genes are TRBV5-1 and TRBJ2-3; 7 bases agree with TRBD1. CDR3 size: 15 residues. CDR1 and CDR2 (germline): SGHRS, YFSETQ. J gave up 0 bases and V 4 bases, and 5 bases lay outside the gene matches. The CDR3 spells CASSQGGPSTDTQYF. The CDR3 DNA reads TGCGCCAGCAGCCAAGGGGGCCCCAGCACAGATACGCAGTATTTT.

This rearrangement joins TRBV7-3 to TRBJ2-3, with 10 nucleotides matching TRBD1. With V trimmed by 5 bases and J by 5 bases, 4 bases remained unmatched. The CDR3 is 14 amino acids. Germline lookup yields CDR1 SGHTA and CDR2 FQGTGA. CDR3 in amino acids: CASSPGTGEDTQYF. Written as DNA, the CDR3 is TGTGCCAGCAGCCCTGGGACAGGGGAAGATACGCAGTATTTT. The whole variable domain, remainder taken from reference TRBV7-3 and TRBJ2-3, is GAGVSQTPSNKVTEKGKYVELRCDPISGHTALYWYRQSLGQGPEFLIYFQGTGAADDSGLPNDRFFAVRPEGSVSTLKIQRTERGDSAVYLCASSPGTGEDTQYFGPGTRLTVL.

This clone was found a few times. V usage is TRBV6-6 and J usage is TRBJ1-6; a weak D match, TRBD1 (6 bases). CDR1 and CDR2 from the germline V gene are MNHNY and SVGAGI (reference sequence). V was cut by 5 bases and J by 6 bases, with 20 bases left in between. The CDR3 is 17 amino acids. The CDR3 DNA is TGTGCCAGCAGTCAGATGGGGGCGGGGGGTGGTAATTCACCCCTCCACTTT. Amino acid sequence: CASSQMGAGGGNSPLHF.

The genes are TRBV29-1 and TRBJ2-1; 7 nucleotides match TRBD2. Trimming took 7 bases from V and 5 from J; bases not matched to a gene: 14. The CDR3 loop spans 15 amino acids. CDR1 is SQVTM, CDR2 ANQGSEA, per germline. For the CDR3, the DNA is TGCAGCGGGAGCCACATAACTAGCGCCGACAATGAGCAGTTCTTC. Translating it yields CSGSHITSADNEQFF.

The gene calls are TRBV5-1 and TRBJ2-1, with 7 nucleotides matching TRBD1. V shed 0 bases and J 4 bases; nucleotides not matched to a gene: 4. Per the germline V gene, CDR1 is SGHRS and CDR2 is YFSETQ. The CDR3 consists of 15 residues. CDR3 sequence (DNA): TGCGCCAGCAGCTTGGGAGAGGGGGCGTACAATGAGCAGTTCTTC. It encodes CASSLGEGAYNEQFF.

The genes are TRBV24-1 and TRBJ2-2, with D unclear. The germline gives CDR1 KGHDR, CDR2 SFDVKD. The CDR3 sequence is 16 residues long. Between the trimmed V and J ends, which lost 0 bases and 0 bases, there was a span of 7 bases. The CDR3 loop reads CATSDLGSANTGELFF. The DNA of the CDR3 is TGTGCCACCAGTGATTTGGGCAGCGCGAACACCGGGGAGCTGTTTTTT.

The chain has TRBV7-2 and TRBJ2-5, with 11 bases matching TRBD2. V lost 4 bases and J lost 3; bases outside the gene matches: 1. Germline CDR1 reads SGHTA; CDR2 reads FQGNSA. CDR3 length equals 14 residues. CDR3 DNA: TGTGCCAGCAGCTCGACTAGCGGGGAAGAGACCCAGTACTTC. Amino acid sequence: CASSSTSGEETQYF. The complete variable domain, with remaining parts taken from reference TRBV7-2 and TRBJ2-5, reads GAGVSQSPSNKVTEKGKDVELRCDPISGHTALYWYRQSLGQGLEFLIYFQGNSAPDKSGLPSDRFSAERTGGSVSTLTIQRTQQEDSAVYLCASSSTSGEETQYFGPGTRLLVL.

This clone has only one observation. The chain has TRBV5-4 and TRBJ2-7, with 10 bases fitting TRBD1. The V and J ends lost 5 bases and 5 bases, in that order; junction bases with no gene match: 10. This CDR3 is 15 amino acids long. Germline CDR1 reads SGHNT; CDR2 reads YYREEE (reference sequence). CDR3 nucleotide sequence: TGTGCCAGCAGGCCAACCGGGACAGGGGTACACGAGCAGTACTTC. Translated, it gives CASRPTGTGVHEQYF.

The V and J genes are TRBV5-1 and TRBJ2-2, with D hard to call. Trimming left V 4 bases short and J 3 bases short, with 4 bases between. Germline values: CDR1 SGHRS, CDR2 YFSETQ. This CDR3 spans 12 amino acids. Here the CDR3 DNA reads TGCGCCAGCAGCCCTTACACCGGGGAGCTGTTTTTT. This gives the protein CASSPYTGELFF.

The chain joins TRBV2 to TRBJ1-2; 7 bases map to TRBD1. The CDR3 is 14 residues long. The ends lost 4 bases at V and 4 bases at J; junction bases unmatched: 6. Germline-derived CDR1 and CDR2 are SNHLY and FYNNEI. The CDR3 nucleotides are TGTGCCAGCAGTGGACAGGGTTTTGGCTATGGCTACACCTTC. Translated: CASSGQGFGYGYTF.

CDR3: CATEWGGSRTDTQYF. The CDR3, as DNA: TGTGCCACCGAGTGGGGGGGGAGTAGGACAGATACGCAGTATTTT. The chain carries TRBV10-3 and TRBJ2-3, with TRBD2 identical over 7 bases. Looked up from germline, CDR1 is ENHRY and CDR2 is SYGVKD. The ends lost 10 bases at V and 3 bases at J; junction bases unmatched: 13. CDR3 length: 15 residues.

V usage is TRBV5-5 and J usage is TRBJ2-5, with 8 bases fitting TRBD1. After removal of 0 bases from V and 2 bases from J, the junction contained 3 bases not matched to a gene. Per the germline V gene, CDR1 is SGHKS and CDR2 is YYEKEE (reference sequence). This CDR3 spans 15 amino acids. Here the CDR3 reads CASSLGQGIQETQYF. CDR3 DNA: TGTGCCAGCAGCTTGGGACAGGGGATTCAAGAGACCCAGTACTTC.

This chain links TRBV4-1 with TRBJ1-2, with 9 bases identical to TRBD1. The length of the CDR3 is 14 residues. CDR1 and CDR2 from the germline V gene are MGHRA and YSYEKL. With V trimmed by 4 bases and J by 8 bases, 8 bases remained unmatched. The CDR3 DNA follows: TGCGCCAGCAGCCGGGACAGGGTGGAGGGCGGCTACACCTTC. Residues: CASSRDRVEGGYTF.

This sequence joins TRBV9 and TRBJ1-6; D ambiguous. Germline V lookup: CDR1 SGDLS, CDR2 YYNGEE. The CDR3 totals 15 residues. Trimming took 0 bases from V and 10 from J, leaving 14 bases between them. CDR3 region: CASSVDYGSESPLHF. CDR3 nucleotides: TGTGCCAGCAGCGTAGACTATGGGTCGGAATCACCCCTCCACTTT.

The chain joins TRBV28 to TRBJ1-5; perhaps TRBD1 as D (5 bases). The CDR3 sequence is 12 residues long. Per the germline V gene, CDR1 is MDHEN and CDR2 is SYDVKM. V was trimmed by 8 bases and J by 5 bases, leaving 10 bases between them. CDR3: CASRWGDQPQHF. The CDR3 nucleotides are TGTGCCAGCCGGTGGGGGGATCAGCCCCAGCATTTT.

The chain recombines TRBV20-1 with TRBJ2-7; D is ambiguous. The CDR3 has 11 amino acids. CDR1 and CDR2 from the germline V gene are DFQATT and SNEGSKA (reference sequence). V was cut by 3 bases and J by 1 base, with 4 bases left in between. This CDR3 is CSARTSYEQYF. The CDR3, as DNA: TGCAGTGCTAGGACATCCTACGAGCAGTACTTC.